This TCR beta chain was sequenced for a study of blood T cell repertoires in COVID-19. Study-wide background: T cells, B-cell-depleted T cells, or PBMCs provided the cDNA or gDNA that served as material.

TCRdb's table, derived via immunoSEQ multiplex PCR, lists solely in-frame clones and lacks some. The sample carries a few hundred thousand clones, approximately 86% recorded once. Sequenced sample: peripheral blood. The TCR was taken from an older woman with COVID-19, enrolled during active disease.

Here the CDR3 DNA reads TGTGCCAGCGGGTGCCTTGGGAGGGGCCTACAAGAGACCCAGTACTTC. Translation gives CASGCLGRGLQETQYF. The chain couples TRBV6-4 to TRBJ2-5; 7 bases map to TRBD2. The CDR3 totals 16 residues. Per germline, CDR1 MRHNA and CDR2 SNTAGT. V gave up 8 bases and J gave up 2 bases; unmatched junction bases: 14.